This T cell receptor (beta chain) appears in the sequencing data of a study of regulatory T cells in long-lasting Graves disease. Study-level findings and limits: Exclusively peripheral blood, rather than thyroid tissue, was studied.

The time point is: persistent/refractory GD, antithyroid drugs over 5 years with positive TRAb. PBMCs provided the RNA from which the TCR library was made. The diagnosis of Graves' disease used American Thyroid Association guidelines. The EDTA tubes were filled with 8 to 9.5 milliliters of drawn peripheral blood. Regarding this clonotype: Its antigen remains unidentified.

Construction of the TCR beta libraries employed iRepertoire HTBI primers in conjunction with Arm-PCR of CDR3 regions. Source study methods: The samples yielded some 62 TRBV and approximately 15 TRBJ segments. TCRdb reanalysed the multiplex PCR reads using MiXCR and keeps one entry per CDR3 protein. These V and J calls are TCRdb output, not the study's own analysis. The data show about 310,000 distinct CDR3 sequences, with 20% to 25% seen just once and more than 50% held by the top ten. The specimen comprised peripheral blood mononuclear cells (PBMCs), sampled when the disease was refractory, from a patient treated with antithyroid drugs. This clonotype was sampled from a female donor with Graves disease.

CDR3 sequence: CASSALSLRGETQYF. The DNA for the CDR3 is TGTGCCAGCAGCGCGCTATCCCTTAGGGGGGAGACCCAGTACTTC. This rearrangement joins TRBV9 to TRBJ2-5; possibly TRBD1 for D (6 bases). The germline V gene has CDR1 SGDLS and CDR2 YYNGEE. V dropped 3 bases and J dropped 5 bases, with 17 bases sitting between them. CDR3 length: 15 residues. The full variable domain, with the rest looked up from reference TRBV9 and TRBJ2-5, is DSGVTQTPKHLITATGQRVTLRCSPRSGDLSVYWYQQSLDQGLQFLIQYYNGEERAKGNILERFSAQQFPDLHSELNLSSLELGDSALYFCASSALSLRGETQYFGPGTRLLVL.